Listed here are 30 T cell receptor beta chains from one sample, sequenced in a study of shared T cell receptors in the human thymus. Generated by immunoSEQ multiplex PCR, the TCRdb table keeps only in-frame clones and is missing some. The sample yields hundreds of thousands of clones, roughly 90% seen once. The same sample was also used in a study of human thymus T cells.

The sample consisted of thymocytes. The receptors were gathered from a boy younger than two with a congenital heart defect.

The rearrangement joins TRBV28 to TRBJ2-7; TRBD1 aligns across 7 bases. Germline V gene sequence: CDR1 MDHEN, CDR2 SYDVKM. This CDR3 is 13 amino acids long. V lost 6 bases and J lost 2; bases outside the gene matches: 4. For the CDR3, the DNA is TGTGCCAGCAGACAGGGGATAGCCTACGAGCAGTACTTC. Protein: CASRQGIAYEQYF.

The J gene is TRBJ2-1, the V gene TRBV25-1, with 13 bases aligning to TRBD2. This CDR3 comprises 18 residues. Germline assignment: CDR1 MGHDK and CDR2 SYGVNS. V lost 2 bases, J lost 7 bases, and 11 bases stayed unmatched. CDR3 bases: TGTGCCAGCAGTGAAAAGGGGACTAGCGGGGTCCGAGGGAATGAGCAGTTCTTC. It encodes CASSEKGTSGVRGNEQFF.

The J gene is TRBJ2-7, the V gene TRBV7-6, with no clear D. V was cut by 1 base and J by 3 bases, with 7 bases left in between. The germline CDR1 and CDR2 sequences are SGHVS and FNYEAQ. The CDR3 is made up of 13 amino acids. Here the CDR3 reads CASSLGADYEQYF. The CDR3 coding sequence is TGTGCCAGCAGCTTAGGGGCAGACTACGAGCAGTACTTC. Supplemented by reference TRBV7-6 and TRBJ2-7, the full variable domain reads GAGVSQSPRYKVTKRGQDVALRCDPISGHVSLYWYRQALGQGPEFLTYFNYEAQQDKSGLPNDRFSAERPEGSISTLTIQRTEQRDSAMYRCASSLGADYEQYFGPGTRLTVT.

V gene TRBV25-1 combines with J gene TRBJ1-2; TRBD1 might be the D (6 bases). Trimming pared 9 bases from V and 6 bases from J, leaving 11 bases between. This CDR3 has 11 residues. Looked up from germline, CDR1 is MGHDK and CDR2 is SYGVNS. The CDR3 sequence: CASSTGDGYTF. As DNA, the CDR3 is TGTGCCAGTTCGACAGGTGATGGCTACACCTTC.

The chain employs TRBV4-1 and TRBJ1-2, with a weak D call TRBD1 (5 bases). Per the germline V gene, CDR1 is MGHRA and CDR2 is YSYEKL. The CDR3 has 15 amino acids. V was pared by 0 bases and J by 7 bases, with 15 bases between. This CDR3 is CASSQEPGKVGGYTF. The CDR3 bases are TGCGCCAGCAGCCAAGAACCAGGGAAAGTGGGTGGCTACACCTTC.

The chain combines TRBV25-1 with TRBJ2-1; 9 bases are shared with TRBD2. From germline, CDR1 is MGHDK and CDR2 SYGVNS. V dropped 2 bases and J dropped 0; count of bases not matched to a gene: 5. This CDR3 is built from 17 residues. The CDR3 DNA reads TGTGCCAGCAGTGAAATCCAACTAGCGGGCTCCTACAATGAGCAGTTCTTC. It specifies CASSEIQLAGSYNEQFF.

This clone occurred once. V usage is TRBV15 and J usage is TRBJ1-2; tentative D call: TRBD1 (5 bases). CDR3 length equals 14 residues. The germline V and J ends were trimmed by 1 base and 4 bases, with 10 bases remaining between them. Germline assignment: CDR1 LNHNV and CDR2 YYDKDF (reference sequence). CDR3 DNA: TGTGCCACCAGCAGAGCAGGGACTTTCTATGGCTACACCTTC. Translating gives CATSRAGTFYGYTF.

The sample holds one count of this clone. Other DNA sequences of this sample code for an identical CDR3. V gene TRBV21-1 combines with J gene TRBJ1-1. TRBV21-1 is a recognized pseudogene. The CDR3 length is 11 residues. This CDR3 reads CASSTRTEAFF. CDR3 DNA sequence: TGTGCCAGCAGCACACGGACTGAAGCTTTCTTT.

The table lists this clone with a count of one. The rearrangement links TRBV25-1 to TRBJ1-5; 9 bases line up with TRBD1. The V gene's germline CDR1 is MGHDK and CDR2 SYGVNS. Trimming removed 4 bases from V and 2 bases from J; junction bases left unmatched: 6. This CDR3 is 16 amino acids long. CDR3 residues: CASSGWDREGNQPQHF. The CDR3 nucleotides are TGTGCCAGCAGTGGGTGGGACAGGGAGGGCAATCAGCCCCAGCATTTT.

The table lists this clone with a count of one. Distinct nucleotide sequences in the sample also encode this CDR3. CDR3 DNA sequence: TGCAGCGTTGAAGGAGGGGATACGCAGTATTTT. It yields the protein CSVEGGDTQYF. The chain joins TRBV29-1 to TRBJ2-3; maybe TRBD2 (5 bases). The CDR3 consists of 11 residues. The ends were cut back, 1 base at V and 6 bases at J, with 5 bases in the middle. Germline CDR1 and CDR2: SQVTM and ANQGSEA.

The CDR3 DNA reads as TGTGCCAGCAAAGCGGGGGCCAAAGAGACCCAGTACTTC. Translated, it gives CASKAGAKETQYF. The rearrangement links TRBV27 to TRBJ2-5, with 8 bases identical to TRBD2. Germline trimming cut 7 bases from V and 3 bases from J; bases unmatched to any gene: 4. Germline-derived CDR1 and CDR2 are MNHEY and SMNVEV (reference sequence). The CDR3 is 13 residues long.

V gene TRBV4-3 combines with J gene TRBJ2-2; possibly TRBD2 for D (6 bases). Germline V lookup: CDR1 LGHNA, CDR2 YSLEER. This CDR3 contains 18 residues. Trimming took off 0 bases at V and 3 bases at J, with 17 bases between the two ends. CDR3 sequence (DNA): TGCGCCAGCAGCCAAGATCCGGGGGTCCCAATGGACACCGGGGAGCTGTTTTTT. It translates to CASSQDPGVPMDTGELFF.

This chain links TRBV18 with TRBJ2-2, with 9 bases fitting TRBD1. V was pared by 0 bases and J by 5 bases, with 19 bases of the junction left unmatched. This CDR3 comprises 21 residues. Germline V lookup: CDR1 KGHSH, CDR2 LQKENI. CDR3 coding DNA: TGTGCCAGCTCACCACCTAAAGTGGGAAACAGGGGGCGAGTCGGGACCGGGGAGCTGTTTTTT. This codes for CASSPPKVGNRGRVGTGELFF.

The V gene is TRBV7-2, the J gene TRBJ2-3; the D gene is possibly TRBD2 (5 bases). Trimming stripped 5 bases from V and 0 bases from J, with 15 bases between. Germline CDR1 SGHTA, CDR2 FQGNSA. CDR3 length: 16 residues. As DNA, the CDR3 is TGTGCCAGCAGCCCCATGGGAGCGTCTAGCACAGATACGCAGTATTTT. This sequence encodes CASSPMGASSTDTQYF.

The chain carries TRBV5-4 and TRBJ2-1, with 11 nucleotides matching TRBD2. The germline V gene encodes CDR1 SGHNT and CDR2 YYREEE (reference sequence). The V and J ends lost 5 bases and 3 bases, in that order; junction bases with no gene match: 4. The CDR3 has 15 residues. The CDR3 sequence is CASRTGTSGYNEQFF. CDR3 DNA: TGTGCCAGCAGAACCGGGACTAGCGGCTACAATGAGCAGTTCTTC.

This clone was recorded once. The gene calls are TRBV25-1 and TRBJ2-7, with D perhaps matching TRBD1 (7 bases). The CDR3 spans 14 residues. The ends were cut back, 4 bases at V and 3 bases at J, with 13 bases in the middle. Germline V gene lookup returns CDR1 MGHDK and CDR2 SYGVNS. The CDR3 is CASSAGQEGYEQYF. CDR3 coding DNA: TGTGCCAGCAGTGCCGGACAGGAGGGCTACGAGCAGTACTTC.

This clone was seen only a few times. The V gene is TRBV5-4, the J gene TRBJ2-1; 7 positions agree with TRBD2. This CDR3 region has 17 residues. Germline lookup yields CDR1 SGHNT and CDR2 YYREEE (reference sequence). V lost 0 bases to trimming and J lost 7 bases; unmatched junction nucleotides: 13. Here the CDR3 reads CASSLGSRAGVRNEQFF. The CDR3 DNA is TGTGCCAGCAGCTTGGGCTCCCGGGCGGGAGTAAGGAATGAGCAGTTCTTC.

This chain links TRBV5-6 with TRBJ2-2; maybe TRBD1 (5 bases). V lost 7 bases and J lost 2, with 15 bases in between. The CDR3 spans 15 residues. Germline lookup yields CDR1 SGHDT and CDR2 YYEEEE. The CDR3 DNA is TGTGCCAGCGGCTACATTGGGGCTAACACCGGGGAGCTGTTTTTT. Residues: CASGYIGANTGELFF.

The V and J genes are TRBV5-6 and TRBJ2-1, with 11 bases that match TRBD2. The CDR3 contains 16 residues. Looked up from germline, CDR1 is SGHDT and CDR2 is YYEEEE. The V segment lost 4 bases and the J segment 1 base; nucleotides outside the gene matches: 4. The CDR3 loop reads CASSRSGRASYNEQFF. For the CDR3, the DNA is TGTGCCAGCAGCCGTAGCGGGAGGGCATCCTACAATGAGCAGTTCTTC.

This clone occurred once. This sequence joins TRBV14 and TRBJ2-5, with D possibly being TRBD2 (5 bases). Germline V gene data show CDR1 as SGHDN and CDR2 as FVKESK. The germline V and J ends were trimmed by 0 bases and 3 bases, with 17 bases remaining between them. The CDR3 is 17 residues long. The CDR3 protein is CASSQDSRVGREETQYF. CDR3 nucleotide sequence: TGTGCCAGCAGCCAAGATTCCCGGGTAGGGCGGGAAGAGACCCAGTACTTC.

This clone was counted between two and nine times. CDR3 loop: CAWGALGGDGNTIYF. For the CDR3, the DNA is TGTGCCTGGGGGGCCTTGGGCGGTGATGGAAACACCATATATTTT. This rearrangement joins TRBV30 to TRBJ1-3, with D maybe TRBD1 (5 bases). Trimming took 5 bases from V and 3 from J, leaving 17 bases between them. The CDR3 runs to 15 residues. Germline values: CDR1 GTSNPN, CDR2 SVGIG (reference sequence).

The chain has TRBV25-1 and TRBJ2-7, with D perhaps matching TRBD2 (5 bases). V lost 4 bases, J lost 9 bases, and 25 bases lay in between. This CDR3 comprises 16 residues. In germline, CDR1 is MGHDK, CDR2 SYGVNS. CDR3 nucleotides: TGTGCCAGCAGTGCTAAAGGGAGCCCTTCTCCTCATGGGCAGTACTTC. Translated, it gives CASSAKGSPSPHGQYF.

This CDR3 is CASSLSRGPGQGMVEQYF. CDR3 nucleotide sequence: TGTGCCAGCAGTTTATCGAGGGGTCCGGGACAGGGGATGGTCGAGCAGTACTTC. V and J are TRBV27 and TRBJ2-7; TRBD1 agrees at 10 bases. Trimming removed 0 bases from V and 6 bases from J; junction bases left unmatched: 14. The CDR3 is 18 amino acids. In germline, CDR1 is MNHEY, CDR2 SMNVEV (reference sequence).

V is TRBV4-3 and J is TRBJ2-3; TRBD2 aligns across 11 bases. CDR1 and CDR2 (germline): LGHNA, YSLEER. The CDR3 totals 17 residues. With V trimmed by 0 bases and J by 4 bases, 6 bases remained unmatched. CDR3 DNA: TGCGCCAGCAGCCAAGAAGCCCTAGCGGGAGGCGCAGATACGCAGTATTTT. The encoded protein is CASSQEALAGGADTQYF.

The chain uses TRBV6-6 and TRBJ1-5; 7 bases map to TRBD1. The CDR3 covers 13 residues. Germline values: CDR1 MNHNY, CDR2 SVGAGI (reference sequence). With V trimmed by 5 bases and J by 4 bases, 2 bases remained unmatched. The CDR3 protein is CASSQQGNQPQHF. Here the CDR3 DNA reads TGTGCCAGCAGTCAACAGGGGAATCAGCCCCAGCATTTT.

The rearrangement joins TRBV18 to TRBJ2-6, with D unclear. Trimming stripped 2 bases from V and 3 bases from J, with 17 bases between. The CDR3 consists of 18 residues. CDR1 is KGHSH, CDR2 LQKENI, per germline. CDR3 nucleotide sequence: TGTGCCAGCTCACCAACCCCCTCTTACGGTGGTGGGGCCAACGTCCTGACTTTC. This sequence encodes CASSPTPSYGGGANVLTF. Full variable domain (missing parts from reference TRBV18 and TRBJ2-6): NAGVMQNPRHLVRRRGQEARLRCSPMKGHSHVYWYRQLPEEGLKFMVYLQKENIIDESGMPKERFSAEFPKEGPSILRIQQVVRGDSAAYFCASSPTPSYGGGANVLTFGAGSRLTVL.

This clone was seen a handful of times. The J gene is TRBJ2-7, the V gene TRBV27; TRBD2 matches 16 bases. The CDR3 runs 17 residues. V lost 2 bases to trimming and J lost 2 bases; unmatched junction nucleotides: 3. Looked up from germline, CDR1 is MNHEY and CDR2 is SMNVEV (reference sequence). CDR3: CASSLEGTSGRAYEQYF. In DNA, the CDR3 is TGTGCCAGCAGTTTAGAAGGGACTAGCGGGAGGGCCTACGAGCAGTACTTC.

The CDR3 DNA sequence: TGTGCCAGCAGCTTAGCCCGGTTGAACACTGAAGCTTTCTTT. It is translated as CASSLARLNTEAFF. The chain couples TRBV11-3 to TRBJ1-1; D call uncertain. The CDR3 has 14 amino acids. Germline CDR1 is SGHNT and CDR2 is YENEEA. V lost 1 base to trimming and J lost 0 bases, with 6 bases between them.

The chain combines TRBV23-1 with TRBJ2-7, with TRBD2 matching over 10 bases. TRBV23-1 is an open reading frame, and its role is uncertain. J gave up 7 bases and V 3 bases, and 12 bases lay outside the gene matches. The CDR3 totals 16 residues. CDR3 sequence: CASSHPPSGRAREQYF. CDR3 nucleotides: TGCGCCAGCAGTCATCCACCGAGCGGGAGGGCCCGGGAGCAGTACTTC.

This sequence joins TRBV5-1 and TRBJ1-2; TRBD1 is a possible D gene (6 bases). Deletions cut 0 bases from V and 5 bases from J, with 14 bases between. The CDR3 sequence is 15 residues long. Germline CDR1 and CDR2: SGHRS and YFSETQ. DNA for the CDR3: TGCGCCAGCAGCTTGGGTCCAGGGGAGGGGTATGGCTACACCTTC. Its protein is CASSLGPGEGYGYTF.